These T cell receptor beta chains were read from a single sample in a study of T cells in Graves' hyperthyroidism and ophthalmopathy. TCRdb called the multiplex PCR reads again in MiXCR, with one record for every CDR3 protein. The profile shows approximately 600,000 distinct CDR3 sequences, 12% to 15% of them singletons. The sequencing input was blood. Receptors were obtained from a woman under 30 with Graves' ophthalmopathy. Each CDR3 is given with its conserved first and last residue. The D gene is left open where the match is weak. Only part of the rows carry a size: once, few, many, or a class if the clone is expanded.

TRBV12-3/TRBV12-4	TRBJ2-1	NA	many	CASSSAAHNEQFF	TGTGCCAGCAGTTCTGCGGCACACAATGAGCAGTTCTTC
TRBV5-1	TRBJ1-3	NA	many	CASSQDGAENTIYF	TGCGCCAGCAGCCAAGACGGGGCGGAAAACACCATATATTTT
TRBV11-3	TRBJ2-7	TRBD2	NA	CASSYGASGKGWAYEQYF	TGTGCCAGCAGCTATGGGGCGAGCGGGAAAGGGTGGGCCTACGAGCAGTACTTC
TRBV12-3/TRBV12-4	TRBJ2-7	TRBD1	many	CASRLGGGQGYEQYF	TGTGCCAGCAGGCTTGGGGGGGGACAGGGCTACGAGCAGTACTTC
TRBV5-1	TRBJ1-3	TRBD1	NA	CASSQQGAYGNTIYF	TGCGCCAGCAGCCAACAGGGGGCTTACGGAAACACCATATATTTT
TRBV7-3	TRBJ2-2	TRBD1	many	CASSLTGDRMRAGELFF	TGTGCCAGCAGCTTAACGGGGGACAGAATGAGGGCCGGGGAGCTGTTTTTT
TRBV20-1	TRBJ2-7	NA	NA	CSAGFSSGEQYF	TGCAGCGCTGGGTTCAGTTCGGGCGAGCAGTACTTC
TRBV28	TRBJ1-3	NA	many	CASSLQWTASGNTIYF	TGTGCCAGCAGTTTACAGTGGACCGCCTCTGGAAACACCATATATTTT
TRBV28	TRBJ2-7	TRBD1	many	CASSFGDRDYEQYF	TGTGCCAGCAGTTTCGGGGACAGGGACTACGAGCAGTACTTC
TRBV20-1	TRBJ2-7	TRBD2	NA	CSARTPGLAGGHEQYF	TGCAGTGCTAGAACCCCGGGACTAGCGGGAGGCCACGAGCAGTACTTC
TRBV6-1	TRBJ2-7	TRBD2	NA	CASSHGGSPAYEQYF	TGTGCCAGCAGTCACGGGGGGTCACCTGCCTACGAGCAGTACTTC
TRBV20-1	TRBJ1-5	TRBD1	many	CSARDRQQGTGQPQHF	TGCAGTGCTAGAGATCGACAACAGGGGACGGGTCAGCCCCAGCATTTT
TRBV20-1	TRBJ2-1	TRBD2	many	CSAWTSGAYNEQFF	TGCAGTGCGTGGACTAGCGGGGCTTACAATGAGCAGTTCTTC
TRBV7-9	TRBJ2-7	NA	many	CASSLGGGAEQYF	TGTGCCAGCAGCTTAGGAGGGGGGGCCGAGCAGTACTTC
TRBV29-1	TRBJ2-4	NA	many	CSAWRGDRPKNIQYF	TGCAGCGCCTGGCGGGGTGACAGGCCCAAAAACATTCAGTACTTC
TRBV7-9	TRBJ2-3	TRBD2	many	CASRVWGSGTDTQYF	TGTGCCTCTCGGGTTTGGGGTAGCGGGACAGATACGCAGTATTTT
TRBV28	TRBJ1-6	NA	NA	CASSIIIHTNSPLHF	TGTGCCAGCAGTATCATAATACACACTAATTCACCCCTCCACTTT
TRBV7-8	TRBJ1-1	NA	NA	CASSLGYVGGLMNTEAFF	TGTGCCAGCAGCTTAGGATACGTTGGAGGGTTGATGAACACTGAAGCTTTCTTT
TRBV19	TRBJ1-1	TRBD1	NA	CGGGTGTGAFF	TGTGGCGGGGGGACAGGGACCGGAGCTTTCTTT
TRBV12-3/TRBV12-4	TRBJ1-3	NA	many	CASSLGGYLSGNTIYF	TGTGCCAGCAGTTTAGGCGGTTACCTCTCTGGAAACACCATATATTTT
TRBV2	TRBJ1-3	NA	many	CASRQTTGSGNTIYF	TGTGCCAGCAGGCAGACGACAGGCTCTGGAAACACCATATATTTT
TRBV5-8	TRBJ1-1	NA	many	CASSPRRAAYTRAFF	TGTGCCAGCAGCCCCCGTAGGGCAGCATATACCCGAGCTTTCTTT
TRBV24-1	TRBJ2-1	TRBD2	many	CATQTHSGRNEQFF	TGTGCCACCCAAACTCACTCCGGGAGGAATGAGCAGTTCTTC
TRBV28	TRBJ2-1	NA	many	CASGETGRVSEQFF	TGTGCCAGCGGTGAAACAGGGAGGGTAAGTGAGCAGTTCTTC
TRBV7-8	TRBJ2-7	TRBD1	many	CASSVWRTGIHEQYF	TGTGCCAGCAGCGTTTGGCGGACAGGGATCCACGAGCAGTACTTC
TRBV7-9	TRBJ2-1	NA	many	CASSFGFSYNEQFF	TGTGCCAGCAGCTTCGGCTTTTCCTACAATGAGCAGTTCTTC
TRBV28	TRBJ2-7	NA	NA	CASSPIAGLYYEQYF	TGTGCCAGCAGTCCGATAGCAGGACTATACTACGAGCAGTACTTC
TRBV28	TRBJ1-2	NA	many	CASSFNGRGYTF	TGTGCCAGCAGTTTTAACGGTCGGGGCTACACCTTC
TRBV6-2/TRBV6-3	TRBJ2-7	NA	many	CASSFALRRIDYEQYF	TGTGCCAGCAGTTTCGCCCTCCGGAGAATCGACTACGAGCAGTACTTC
TRBV5-1	TRBJ2-1	NA	many	CASSLWSGAGNEQFF	TGCGCCAGCAGCTTGTGGTCGGGAGCGGGCAATGAGCAGTTCTTC
TRBV27	TRBJ2-2	NA	few	CASKKVGNTGELFF	TGTGCCAGCAAAAAAGTGGGGAACACCGGGGAGCTGTTTTTT
TRBV19	TRBJ2-3	NA	NA	CATGIGPEDTQYF	TGTGCCACAGGTATTGGCCCCGAGGATACGCAGTATTTT
TRBV5-8	TRBJ1-1	NA	many	CASSLRGVIGAFF	TGTGCCAGCAGCTTGCGTGGGGTGATAGGAGCTTTCTTT
TRBV30	TRBJ2-3	TRBD2	many	CASQKGGSTDTQYF	TGTGCCAGCCAGAAGGGAGGGAGCACAGATACGCAGTATTTT
TRBV28	TRBJ1-2	NA	many	CASSLGGEKANYGYTF	TGTGCCAGCAGTTTGGGTGGGGAGAAGGCTAACTATGGCTACACCTTC
TRBV6-1	TRBJ2-1	TRBD2	few	CASSEGVGRGQSGRPYNEQFF	TGTGCCAGCAGTGAAGGGGTCGGCAGGGGACAAAGCGGGAGGCCCTACAATGAGCAGTTCTTC
TRBV7-9	TRBJ2-7	NA	many	CASSSGSGPYEQYF	TGTGCCAGCAGCTCTGGATCCGGCCCCTACGAGCAGTACTTC
TRBV12-3/TRBV12-4	TRBJ2-5	TRBD1	many	CASSRGTEQETQYF	TGTGCCAGCAGCCGAGGGACAGAACAAGAGACCCAGTACTTC
TRBV6-5	TRBJ1-4	NA	few	CASSYSPNEKLFF	TGTGCCAGCAGTTACAGCCCAAATGAAAAACTGTTTTTT
TRBV7-9	TRBJ2-1	TRBD2	many	CASSLTSGADNEQFF	TGTGCCAGCAGCTTGACTAGCGGGGCCGACAATGAGCAGTTCTTC
TRBV12-3/TRBV12-4	TRBJ2-2	NA	many	CASSLRKRGGELFF	TGTGCCAGCAGTTTAAGGAAGAGGGGCGGGGAGCTGTTTTTT
TRBV28	TRBJ1-5	NA	many	CASSPGPGGSRGNQPQHF	TGTGCCAGCAGCCCAGGCCCGGGGGGATCTCGAGGCAATCAGCCCCAGCATTTT
TRBV7-2	TRBJ2-2	NA	many	CASSLVTGGELFF	TGTGCCAGCAGCTTAGTCACTGGCGGGGAGCTGTTTTTT
TRBV14	TRBJ1-4	TRBD1	NA	CASTRTRGTGEKLFF	TGTGCCAGCACTCGAACCAGGGGGACAGGTGAAAAACTGTTTTTT
TRBV12-3/TRBV12-4	TRBJ1-6	NA	NA	CASSPREGGDSPLHF	TGTGCCAGCAGCCCCAGGGAGGGCGGAGATTCACCCCTCCACTTT